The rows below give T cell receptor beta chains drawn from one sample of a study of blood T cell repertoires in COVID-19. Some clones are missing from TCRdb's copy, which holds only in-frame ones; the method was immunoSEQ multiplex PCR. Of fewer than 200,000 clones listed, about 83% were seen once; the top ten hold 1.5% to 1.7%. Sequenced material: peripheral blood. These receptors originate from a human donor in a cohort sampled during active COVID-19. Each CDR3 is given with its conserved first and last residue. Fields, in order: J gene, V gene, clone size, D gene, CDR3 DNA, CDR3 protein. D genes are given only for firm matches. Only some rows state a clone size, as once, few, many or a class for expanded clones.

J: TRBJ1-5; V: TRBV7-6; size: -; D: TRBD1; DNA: TGTGCCAGCAGCCAGGACAGGGGCAGTACTTATAGCAATCAGCCCCAGCATTTT; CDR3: CASSQDRGSTYSNQPQHF
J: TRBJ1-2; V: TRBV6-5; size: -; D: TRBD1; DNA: TGTGCCAGCAGGGACAGGGGCCACGGCTACACCTTC; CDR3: CASRDRGHGYTF
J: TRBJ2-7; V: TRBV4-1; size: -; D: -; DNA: TGCGCCAGCAGCCACACCCAGGGGACGGACGAGCAGTACTTC; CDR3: CASSHTQGTDEQYF
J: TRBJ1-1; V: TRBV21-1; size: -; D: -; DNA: TGTGCCAGCATCGACAGGGGGGACACTGAAGCTTTCTTT; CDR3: CASIDRGDTEAFF
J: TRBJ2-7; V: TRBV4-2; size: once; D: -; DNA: TGTGCCAGCAGCCAAGCGGCAGGCCCTGACTACGAGCAGTACTTC; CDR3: CASSQAAGPDYEQYF
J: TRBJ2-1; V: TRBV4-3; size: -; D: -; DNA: TGCGCCAGCCGCGCGGCGCTAGCGACCTCCTACAATGAGCAGTTCTTC; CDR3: CASRAALATSYNEQFF
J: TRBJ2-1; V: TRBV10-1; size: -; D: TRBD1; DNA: TGCGCCAGCAGCCGGGACAGCCGATCCAGTGAGCAGTTCTTC; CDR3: CASSRDSRSSEQFF
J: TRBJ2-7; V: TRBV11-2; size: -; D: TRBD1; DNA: TGTGCCAGCAGCTTCAGGGGGCGCAAATACGAGCAGTACTTC; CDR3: CASSFRGRKYEQYF
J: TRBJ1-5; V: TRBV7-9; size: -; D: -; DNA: TGTGCCAGCAGCTTTTCGGGGTGGAATCAGCCCCAGCATTTT; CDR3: CASSFSGWNQPQHF
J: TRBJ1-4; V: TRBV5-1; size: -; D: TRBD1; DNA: TGCGCCAGCAGTTCCAGGGGGCAGGGTGAAAAACTGTTTTTT; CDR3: CASSSRGQGEKLFF